This T cell receptor beta chain appears in the sequencing data of a study of shared clonotypes between healthy human individuals. Points from the study as a whole: Researchers found naive subsets generally carried larger estimated richness than memory subsets.

Worth noting for this clone: What it binds is unknown.

Within Nashville, Tennessee resided all donors, each a Caucasian adult. Methods used by the authors: For the immunoSEQ data, sequences were junction-only without quality scores, so filtering differed. Some clones are missing from TCRdb's copy, which holds only in-frame ones; the method was immunoSEQ multiplex PCR. V, J and clone size derive from that table, while D and trimming were established from the DNA sequence. The sample yields 2.3 million or so clones, more than 85% seen once. The TCR originated in a man aged 18 to 29 in good health. Some clones in this sample may be carry-over from other donors' samples. The sample consisted of naive CD4+ T cells from PBMCs. As to subset: CD45RA+ positively selected.

CDR3 residues: CASGGLAGETQYF. The CDR3 DNA is TGTGCCAGCGGCGGACTAGCGGGAGAGACCCAGTACTTC. V gene TRBV6-1 combines with J gene TRBJ2-5; the match to TRBD2 covers 11 bases. V trimming: 8 bases; J trimming: 4 bases; junction bases outside the gene matches: 3. CDR3 size: 13 residues. Germline V gene lookup returns CDR1 MNHNS and CDR2 SASEGT.